This T cell receptor (beta chain) was sequenced in a study of regulatory T cells in long-lasting Graves disease. Time point: newly diagnosed GD, antithyroid drugs for less than 3 months. PBMC RNA was the source of the TCR library. Germline CDR1 reads SGDLS; CDR2 reads YYNGEE. Trimming removed 4 bases from V and 6 bases from J; junction bases left unmatched: 19. The CDR3 has 20 amino acids. Both iRepertoire HTBI primers and Arm-PCR of CDR3 regions were used to build the TCR beta libraries. MiXCR was run by TCRdb on the multiplex PCR reads, yielding one entry per CDR3 protein. This table has around 250,000 distinct CDR3 sequences, around 20% appearing once.

This sequence joins TRBV9 and TRBJ2-7; TRBD2 matches at 16 bases. The sample was peripheral blood mononuclear cells (PBMCs), taken at new diagnosis, from a patient treated with antithyroid drugs. This sequence originates from a female donor with Graves disease. The CDR3 here is CASSSPRLGLAGGPWGEQYF. The CDR3 DNA is TGTGCCAGCAGCTCTCCGCGACTGGGACTAGCGGGAGGGCCCTGGGGCGAGCAGTACTTC.